A single sample gave rise to the 17 T cell receptor beta chains below, sequenced in a study of cytomegalovirus exposure and HLA in healthy donors. With 60 Vbeta and 13 Jbeta primers, the PCR was carried out. Repertoires were generated with immunoSEQ multiplex PCR, while TCRdb's copy carries only in-frame clones and drops some. The sample records fewer than 150,000 clones, 15% being singletons. Sequenced material: PBMCs. The receptors were sampled from a woman under 30 in good health and CMV-seronegative.

There are a few counts of this clone. J is TRBJ2-1 and V is TRBV9; 11 nucleotides agree with TRBD1. The length of the CDR3 is 15 residues. J lost 4 bases, V lost 3 bases, and 3 bases had no gene match. The germline gives CDR1 SGDLS, CDR2 YYNGEE. Here the CDR3 DNA reads TGTGCCAGCAGCGAGGGACAGGGGGTTTACAATGAGCAGTTCTTC. This gives the protein CASSEGQGVYNEQFF.

This clone has more than one count but fewer than ten. The J gene is TRBJ2-7, the V gene TRBV2, with 8 bases lining up with TRBD1. Per the germline V gene, CDR1 is SNHLY and CDR2 is FYNNEI. CDR3 length: 14 residues. V dropped 8 bases and J dropped 0; count of bases not matched to a gene: 6. The CDR3 here is CASDRGQSSYEQYF. DNA for the CDR3: TGTGCCAGCGACAGGGGCCAAAGCTCCTACGAGCAGTACTTC.

This sequence joins TRBV28 and TRBJ2-7; 8 nucleotides agree with TRBD1. The V segment lost 9 bases and the J segment 3 bases; nucleotides outside the gene matches: 16. CDR1 and CDR2 (germline): MDHEN, SYDVKM. The CDR3 runs to 16 residues. The CDR3 loop is CASSGTGLQPVYEQYF. CDR3 DNA: TGTGCCAGTTCCGGGACAGGTCTCCAACCGGTCTACGAGCAGTACTTC. Full variable domain (missing parts from reference TRBV28 and TRBJ2-7): DVKVTQSSRYLVKRTGEKVFLECVQDMDHENMFWYRQDPGLGLRLIYFSYDVKMKEKGDIPEGYSVSREKKERFSLILESASTNQTSMYLCASSGTGLQPVYEQYFGPGTRLTVT.

This clone was seen only a few times. The CDR3 region has the DNA TGTGCCAGCAGTCCGAGGGGACTAGTCTCCGGGGAGCTGTTTTTT. This encodes CASSPRGLVSGELFF. J is TRBJ2-2 and V is TRBV6-6; 8 bases match TRBD2. The ends lost 5 bases at V and 6 bases at J; junction bases unmatched: 8. CDR1 is MNHNY, CDR2 SVGAGI, per germline (reference sequence). CDR3 length: 15 amino acids.

The chain employs TRBV6-5 and TRBJ1-3; D is uncertain. The germline V gene has CDR1 MNHEY and CDR2 SVGAGI. CDR3 length: 15 residues. The ends were cut back, 0 bases at V and 5 bases at J, with 11 bases in the middle. The CDR3 region has the DNA TGTGCCAGCAGTTACTCCGGGGAGCTCCGAAACACCATATATTTT. Translated, it gives CASSYSGELRNTIYF.

V gene TRBV29-1 combines with J gene TRBJ2-2; 8 bases agree with TRBD1. The CDR3 contains 15 residues. Germline lookup yields CDR1 SQVTM and CDR2 ANQGSEA. Unmatched junction bases numbered 12, after V lost 8 bases and J lost 4 bases. The CDR3 is CSTRVETGGTGELFF. Here the CDR3 DNA reads TGCAGCACGCGCGTGGAAACAGGGGGCACCGGGGAGCTGTTTTTT.

The chain joins TRBV6-6 to TRBJ2-3; TRBD2 aligns across 15 bases. CDR1 is MNHNY and CDR2 is SVGAGI in the germline V gene (reference sequence). The CDR3 loop spans 14 amino acids. After removal of 8 bases from V and 3 bases from J, the junction contained 0 bases not matched to a gene. Here the CDR3 reads CASGLAGGTDTQYF. CDR3 sequence (DNA): TGTGCCAGCGGACTAGCGGGGGGGACAGATACGCAGTATTTT.

This clone was detected a few times. Other DNA sequences in this specimen translate into the identical CDR3. The rearrangement uses TRBV6-5 and TRBJ1-5, with 10 positions matching TRBD1. This CDR3 contains 15 residues. Germline values: CDR1 MNHEY, CDR2 SVGAGI. V lost 6 bases and J lost 2; bases outside the gene matches: 4. The CDR3 protein is CASSPGTGGNQPQHF. The CDR3 region has the DNA TGTGCCAGCAGCCCTGGGACAGGGGGCAATCAGCCCCAGCATTTT.

There are a few counts of this clone. The rearrangement uses TRBV6-5 and TRBJ1-5, with D tentatively TRBD1 (5 bases). In germline, CDR1 is MNHEY, CDR2 SVGAGI. This CDR3 spans 13 amino acids. The V end was cut by 4 bases, the J end by 6 bases, with 10 bases between. In DNA, the CDR3 is TGTGCCAGCAGTTTGGGGGGAGGTCAGCCCCAGCATTTT. Its translation is CASSLGGGQPQHF.

This clone was seen only a few times. This rearrangement joins TRBV4-1 to TRBJ1-2; TRBD1 matches 8 bases. CDR1 and CDR2 from the germline V gene are MGHRA and YSYEKL. Trimming cost V 0 bases and J 4 bases; bases outside gene matches: 7. This CDR3 is built from 16 residues. This CDR3 is CASSQESRGLSYGYTF. Here the CDR3 DNA reads TGCGCCAGCAGCCAAGAATCCAGGGGGCTAAGCTATGGCTACACCTTC.

This chain's CDR3 is CASSDRLVYEQYF. CDR3 DNA: TGTGCCAGCAGTGATCGACTGGTCTACGAGCAGTACTTC. J is TRBJ2-7 and V is TRBV6-1; no clear D gene. The germline gives CDR1 MNHNS, CDR2 SASEGT. This CDR3 region has 13 residues. V lost 3 bases, J lost 3 bases, and 9 bases lay in between.

This clone has just a few counts. The chain has TRBV7-2 and TRBJ1-2; D gene uncertain. The CDR3 spans 14 residues. V shed 0 bases and J shed 7 bases, with 12 bases lying between them. The germline V gene encodes CDR1 SGHTA and CDR2 FQGNSA. CDR3 residues: CASSLAGGFPGYTF. The CDR3 DNA reads TGTGCCAGCAGCTTAGCTGGAGGTTTTCCTGGCTACACCTTC.

The chain employs TRBV27 and TRBJ2-1; possibly TRBD1 for D (6 bases). The CDR3 sequence is 13 residues long. Germline V gives CDR1 MNHEY, CDR2 SMNVEV (reference sequence). The V end was cut by 4 bases, the J end by 4 bases, with 8 bases between. This CDR3 reads CASSSQGYNEQFF. DNA of the CDR3: TGTGCCAGCAGTTCACAGGGATACAATGAGCAGTTCTTC.

The chain links TRBV13 to TRBJ2-1; 13 positions agree with TRBD2. Germline CDR1 is PRHDT and CDR2 is FYEKMQ (reference sequence). This CDR3 contains 16 residues. Trimming took 0 bases from V and 4 from J; bases not matched to a gene: 0. CDR3 amino acids: CASSLGLAGGYNEQFF. CDR3 DNA: TGTGCCAGCAGCTTAGGACTAGCGGGAGGGTACAATGAGCAGTTCTTC.

This clone turned up a few times. CDR3 sequence reads: CAWRPPGTPPRDEQFF. As DNA, the CDR3 is TGTGCCTGGAGACCACCCGGGACTCCTCCCCGGGATGAGCAGTTCTTC. The V call is TRBV30, the J call TRBJ2-1; possible D gene TRBD2, 6 bases. V was pared by 3 bases and J by 8 bases, with 23 bases between. This CDR3 comprises 16 residues. From germline, CDR1 is GTSNPN and CDR2 SVGIG (reference sequence). Supplemented by reference TRBV30 and TRBJ2-1, the full variable domain reads SQTIHQWPATLVQPVGSPLSLECTVEGTSNPNLYWYRQAAGRGLQLLFYSVGIGQISSEVPQNLSASRPQDRQFILSSKKLLLSDSGFYLCAWRPPGTPPRDEQFFGPGTRLTVL.

This clone appeared a few times. The V gene is TRBV5-1, the J gene TRBJ2-1; 11 bases are shared with TRBD2. The V gene end was trimmed by 4 bases and the J gene end by 1 base; junction bases not matched to a gene: 4. The CDR3 totals 16 residues. From germline, CDR1 is SGHRS and CDR2 YFSETQ. The CDR3 loop is CASSRLAGSSYNEQFF. The CDR3 DNA is TGCGCCAGCAGCCGACTAGCGGGGAGTTCCTACAATGAGCAGTTCTTC.

This clone has only a few counts. This chain connects TRBV29-1 to TRBJ1-4, with 9 nucleotides matching TRBD1. Germline V gene data show CDR1 as SQVTM and CDR2 as ANQGSEA. The junction had 3 bases not matched to a gene; V was cut back by 5 bases and J by 5 bases. The CDR3 is 13 amino acids. The CDR3 DNA reads as TGCAGCGTTCGTGGGACAGGGAATGAAAAACTGTTTTTT. Translation gives CSVRGTGNEKLFF.